The TCR beta chain under discussion was sequenced for a study of blood T cell repertoires in COVID-19. Study-wide background: Italy, Spain and the United States were the sources of the convalescent and acute COVID-19 samples.

Patients at the Seattle site were enrolled during active infection and followed longitudinally. The authors' processing: Cell counts per sample came from amplifying reference gene primers. The table came from immunoSEQ multiplex PCR; TCRdb's copy has only in-frame clones and leaves some out. V, J and clone size reflect that table, while D and trimming were determined from the DNA. The sample has about 250,000 clones; 80% to 95% are singletons. The CDR3 is 15 amino acids. Trimming pared 3 bases from V and 6 bases from J, leaving 12 bases between. Germline V gives CDR1 MRHNA, CDR2 SNTAGT. Sequenced material: peripheral blood. This clonotype was sampled from a man younger than 40 with COVID-19, enrolled during active disease. This chain uses TRBV6-4 with TRBJ1-6, with D unclear. The CDR3 region is CASSDSGIGNSPLHF. The CDR3 DNA reads TGTGCCAGCAGTGATTCGGGGATCGGTAATTCACCCCTCCACTTT.